This TCR beta chain originates from a study of cytomegalovirus exposure and HLA in healthy donors. At the level of the study: An earlier analysis found 110 million or so unique TCR beta sequences from about 190 million T cells. General study findings and limits: A later analysis showed TCR association rates differing by HLA locus, peaking at DRB1 and lowest at HLA-C. In most subjects, TCR beta sequences reportedly gave accurate predictions of HLA-A and HLA-B alleles. It emerged from a later analysis that several of the most significant clusters appeared to be linked to common viral pathogens.

Trimming removed 2 bases from V and 2 bases from J; junction bases left unmatched: 15. The CDR3 consists of 19 residues. In germline, CDR1 is MNHNS, CDR2 SASEGT. Notes on this clone: Its antigen remains unknown.

The PCR employed 60 Vbeta primers together with 13 Jbeta primers. Using immunoSEQ multiplex PCR, the repertoire was profiled, and TCRdb retains in-frame clones only, with some absent. Of around 89,000 clones in the sample, over 70% are singletons; the top ten hold around 1.2%. The receptor's source is a girl aged 2 to 10 in good health and CMV-seropositive. V and J are TRBV6-1 and TRBJ2-7; 10 positions agree with TRBD1. Sequencing input: PBMCs. The CDR3 DNA follows: TGTGCCAGCAGTGAATGGGGTCGGGTCGGACAGGGGGGAACCTACGAGCAGTACTTC. Its translation: CASSEWGRVGQGGTYEQYF.